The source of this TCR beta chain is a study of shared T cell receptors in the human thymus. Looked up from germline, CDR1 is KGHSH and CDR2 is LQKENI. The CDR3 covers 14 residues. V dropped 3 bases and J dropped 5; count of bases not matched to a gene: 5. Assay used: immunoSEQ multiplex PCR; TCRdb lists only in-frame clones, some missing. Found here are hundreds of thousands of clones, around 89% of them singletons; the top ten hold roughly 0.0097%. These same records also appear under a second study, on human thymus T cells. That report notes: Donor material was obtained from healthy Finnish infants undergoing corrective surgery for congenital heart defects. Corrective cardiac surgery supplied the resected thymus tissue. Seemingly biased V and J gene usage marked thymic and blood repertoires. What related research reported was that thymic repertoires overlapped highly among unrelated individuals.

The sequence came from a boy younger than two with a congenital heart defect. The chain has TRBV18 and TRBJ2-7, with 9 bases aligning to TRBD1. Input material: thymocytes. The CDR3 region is CASSPGDRGNEQYF. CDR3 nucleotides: TGTGCCAGCTCACCCGGTGACAGGGGGAACGAGCAGTACTTC.